This TCR beta chain was observed in a study of T cells in women clearing cervical HPV infection (dated by TCRdb to the late 2010s). Describing the broader study: Cases were some 24 women with histologically confirmed HPV16-related CIN3 or worse, including a couple of invasive cancers. Blood from cases was drawn at the visit where the lesion was first identified, while blood from controls was drawn once the infection was no longer detected. A median age of nearly 35 years was observed in cases versus less than 40 in controls, and no significant differences in baseline characteristics were found. An exploratory proof-of-principle case-control study, nested within the Guanacaste HPV Natural History Study in Costa Rica, was conducted to compare TCR repertoires across cervical HPV16 outcomes. For cases, the median interval between lesion detection and blood sampling was around 160 days, with an interquartile range of roughly 80 to 230 days. In the parent cohort, 9,000 to 13,000 women aged 18 or older were enrolled in Guanacaste, Costa Rica, during about 1992 to 1994 and were followed for 7 to 8 years. Cases and controls were matched on age within five years and on year of sample collection. Controls were 25 women whose single incident HPV16 infection cleared within 12 months without precancer or cancer developing. Five blinded duplicates per group were added as quality controls, so that about 60 samples were obtained: some 50 participants and some 10 replicates. Since only a few of the women had HLA typing available, the possibility that HLA type was acting as a confounder could not be ruled out.

Every participant had a single incident cervical HPV16 infection, and women with prevalent HPV16 infections were excluded. Cervical HPV DNA was detected by MY09/MY11 PCR and genotyped by dot-blot hybridization. Fifteen mL of heparinized blood were centrifuged, and the buffy coat was split into aliquots, frozen at -30 degrees C, and then kept at -80 degrees C. QIAGEN kits were used to extract genomic DNA from the buffy coat specimens. Note on this clone: Which antigen it targets is not known.

TCR beta CDR3 regions were amplified by multiplex PCR using the immunoSEQ assay from an average of about 1,200 ng genomic DNA per sample. Primer bias was corrected in the assay by using a complete synthetic TCR repertoire to establish an amplification baseline. The amplicons were sequenced on the Illumina platform. As for how the authors treated the data: Sequence errors were corrected by clustering with frequency ratios and a modified nearest-neighbor algorithm, and the sequences were then analyzed in the immunoSEQ Analyzer using IMGT gene definitions. At each rarefaction depth, TCR richness and evenness were averaged across 20 rarefaction repeats, and any sample with fewer sequences than the depth was left out. Relative abundances of V, D and J genes were compared between groups using Wilcoxon rank sum tests, with FDR correction applied. In the blinded duplicates, the intraclass correlation was just under 97% for TCR richness and averaged about 76% across fewer than 80 gene segments. Sourced from immuneACCESS, this table was stored by TCRdb with only in-frame sequences that have V and J called. A share of the clones is absent; for the studies checked, an unresolved V gene accounts for under half, and the remainder has no known explanation. D and trimming were read from the DNA, whereas the V and J calls and clone size are those reported in that table. The table for this sample shows over 45,000 clones. Clones ranked in the top ten supply around 1.6% of the sample.

Overall study results and their limits: Whether associations preceded infection or resulted from infection could not be shown with the cross-sectional design, and effector/memory subsets and HPV-specific T cells were not isolated. By combining richness with V gene abundances, random forest classifiers separated cases from controls with an estimated AUC of 0.83. Because T-cell numbers per sample were unknown, differences in richness could reflect varying T-cell content rather than repertoire biology. CIN3+ cases had significantly higher TCR repertoire richness than controls across sequencing depths, but evenness did not differ between the groups.

This receptor was taken from a woman between 18 and 69 years old with a cervical HPV16 infection that either progressed to CIN3+ or cleared (not recorded which). Sequencing was performed on blood buffy coat.

The CDR3 protein sequence reads: CASSMAAGAFRTDTQYF. The sequenced part of the CDR3 DNA is TGTGCCAGTAGTATGGCGGCAGGGGCATTTAGGACAGATACG. The chain joins TRBV19 to TRBJ2-3; the best D guess is TRBD1, with 6 bases matching. The read terminates 3 residues ahead of where the CDR3 ends, so the germline J gene completes it. The CDR3 contains 17 residues, cysteine and phenylalanine counted. The CDR3 was read in part: 42 bases, with the frame set at base 1. The germline V gene (reference sequence) yields LNHDA for CDR1 and SQIVND for CDR2. The junction shows trimming of 3 bases on V and 3 bases on J, plus 19 bases between the germline ends.